The entry below gives a single T cell receptor (beta chain) sequence along with its context. Its antigen is as yet unknown. The V end was cut by 5 bases, the J end by 6 bases, with 13 bases between. This CDR3 spans 14 amino acids. The germline gives CDR1 SEHNR, CDR2 FQNEAQ (reference sequence). This specimen comes from a study of cytomegalovirus exposure and HLA in healthy donors. Study-level findings and limits: Association of a missense DCLRE1C variant with TCR beta V- and J-gene trimming was reported in a later analysis.

PCR involved 60 Vbeta and 13 Jbeta primers. Repertoires were generated with immunoSEQ multiplex PCR, while TCRdb's copy carries only in-frame clones and drops some. In the table there are about 160,000 clones, 75% to 80% of which are singletons. This rearrangement joins TRBV7-9 to TRBJ1-4, with a weak D call TRBD1 (5 bases). What was sequenced was PBMCs. The receptor was isolated from a woman in her forties or fifties in good health and CMV-seropositive. CDR3 nucleotides: TGTGCCAGCAGCCGCGACAGCCTCGATGAAAAACTGTTTTTT. Its translation is CASSRDSLDEKLFF.